This TCR beta chain is drawn from a study of shared clonotypes between healthy human individuals. This CDR3 region has 15 residues. Germline V CDR1 and CDR2: GTSNPN, SVGIG (reference sequence). V lost 5 bases and J lost 0, with 15 bases in between. Profiled with immunoSEQ multiplex PCR; TCRdb holds only in-frame clones, not every one. This table has fewer than 400,000 clones, about 74% appearing once. Donors were healthy HIV-negative adults without recently reported acute infections or vaccinations. There are a few counts of this clone. This clonotype was sampled from a young man in good health. V gene TRBV30 combines with J gene TRBJ2-3; D call uncertain. Sequencing was done on a sample of memory CD4+ T cells sorted from blood. The sample's subset: CD45RA-negative fraction. The CDR3 nucleotides read TGTGCCTGGGGTACAGTGTCAACTAGCACAGATACGCAGTATTTT. Translating gives CAWGTVSTSTDTQYF.